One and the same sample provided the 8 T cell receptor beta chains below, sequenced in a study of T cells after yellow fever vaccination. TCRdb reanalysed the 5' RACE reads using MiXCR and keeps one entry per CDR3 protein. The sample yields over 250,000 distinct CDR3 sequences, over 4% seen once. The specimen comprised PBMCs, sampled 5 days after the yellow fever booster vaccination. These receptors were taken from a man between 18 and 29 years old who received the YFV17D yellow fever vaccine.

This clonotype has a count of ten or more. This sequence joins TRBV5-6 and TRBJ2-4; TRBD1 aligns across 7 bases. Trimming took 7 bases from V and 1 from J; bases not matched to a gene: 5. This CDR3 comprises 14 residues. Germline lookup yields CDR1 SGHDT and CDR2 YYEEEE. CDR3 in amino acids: CASGTESAKNIQYF. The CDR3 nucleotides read TGTGCCAGCGGGACAGAATCGGCCAAAAACATTCAGTACTTC.

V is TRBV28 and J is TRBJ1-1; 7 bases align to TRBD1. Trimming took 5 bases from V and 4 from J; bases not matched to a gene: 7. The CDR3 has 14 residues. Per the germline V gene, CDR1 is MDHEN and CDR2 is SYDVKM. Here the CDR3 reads CASSTTGIITEAFF. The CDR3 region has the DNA TGTGCCAGCAGTACGACAGGGATCATCACTGAAGCTTTCTTT.

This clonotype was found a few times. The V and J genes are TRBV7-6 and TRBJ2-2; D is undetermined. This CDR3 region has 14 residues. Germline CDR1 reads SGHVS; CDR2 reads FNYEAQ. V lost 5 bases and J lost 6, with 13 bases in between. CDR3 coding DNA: TGTGCCAGCAGCCCCCCTTTAAGCCCCGGGGAGCTGTTTTTT. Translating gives CASSPPLSPGELFF.

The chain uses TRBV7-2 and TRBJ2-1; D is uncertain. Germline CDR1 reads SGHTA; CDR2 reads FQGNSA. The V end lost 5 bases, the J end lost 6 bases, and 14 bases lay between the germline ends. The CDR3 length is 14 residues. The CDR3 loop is CASSAGLLGNEQFF. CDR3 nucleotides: TGTGCCAGCAGCGCTGGCCTGTTAGGCAATGAGCAGTTCTTC.

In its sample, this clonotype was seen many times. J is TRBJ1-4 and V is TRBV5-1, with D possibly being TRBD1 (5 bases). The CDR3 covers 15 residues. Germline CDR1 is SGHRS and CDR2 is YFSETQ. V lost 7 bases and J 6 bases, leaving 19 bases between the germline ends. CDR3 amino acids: CASAPRAGRDEKLFF. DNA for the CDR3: TGCGCCAGCGCACCCAGAGCGGGGCGTGATGAAAAACTGTTTTTT.

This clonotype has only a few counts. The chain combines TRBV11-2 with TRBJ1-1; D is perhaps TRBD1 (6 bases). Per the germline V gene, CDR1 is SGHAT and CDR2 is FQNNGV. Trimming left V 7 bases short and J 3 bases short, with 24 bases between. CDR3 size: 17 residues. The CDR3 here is CASTPTANTGYDTEAFF. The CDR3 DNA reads TGTGCCAGCACCCCTACGGCCAATACAGGGTATGACACTGAAGCTTTCTTT.

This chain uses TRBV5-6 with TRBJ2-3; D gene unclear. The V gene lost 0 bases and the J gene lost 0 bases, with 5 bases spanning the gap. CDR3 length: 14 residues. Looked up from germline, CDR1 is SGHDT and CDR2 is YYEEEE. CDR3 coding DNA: TGTGCCAGCAGCTTGGGAAAGAGCACAGATACGCAGTATTTT. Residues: CASSLGKSTDTQYF.

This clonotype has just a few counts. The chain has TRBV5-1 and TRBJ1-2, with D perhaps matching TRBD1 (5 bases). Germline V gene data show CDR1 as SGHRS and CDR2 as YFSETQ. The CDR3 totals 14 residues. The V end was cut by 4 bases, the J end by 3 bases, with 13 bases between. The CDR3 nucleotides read TGCGCCAGCAGCCAATCCCCCAGGGACTATGGCTACACCTTC. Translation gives CASSQSPRDYGYTF.